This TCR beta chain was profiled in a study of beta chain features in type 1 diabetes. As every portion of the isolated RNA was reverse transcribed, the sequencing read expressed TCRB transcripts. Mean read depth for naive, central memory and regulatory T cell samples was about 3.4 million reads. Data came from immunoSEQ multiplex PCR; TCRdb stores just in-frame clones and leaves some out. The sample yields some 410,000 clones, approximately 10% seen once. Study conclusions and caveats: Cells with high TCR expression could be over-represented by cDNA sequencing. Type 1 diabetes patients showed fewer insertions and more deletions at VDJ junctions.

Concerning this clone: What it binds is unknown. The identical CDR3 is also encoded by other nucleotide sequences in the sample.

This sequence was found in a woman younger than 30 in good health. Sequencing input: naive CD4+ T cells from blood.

The CDR3 loop is CASSLRAGPYGYTF. DNA of the CDR3: TGTGCCAGCAGCTTACGGGCAGGCCCTTATGGCTACACCTTC. This chain connects TRBV7-9 to TRBJ1-2; D gene uncertain. Germline values: CDR1 SEHNR, CDR2 FQNEAQ (reference sequence). The CDR3 contains 14 residues. The V end was cut by 2 bases, the J end by 5 bases, with 12 bases between.